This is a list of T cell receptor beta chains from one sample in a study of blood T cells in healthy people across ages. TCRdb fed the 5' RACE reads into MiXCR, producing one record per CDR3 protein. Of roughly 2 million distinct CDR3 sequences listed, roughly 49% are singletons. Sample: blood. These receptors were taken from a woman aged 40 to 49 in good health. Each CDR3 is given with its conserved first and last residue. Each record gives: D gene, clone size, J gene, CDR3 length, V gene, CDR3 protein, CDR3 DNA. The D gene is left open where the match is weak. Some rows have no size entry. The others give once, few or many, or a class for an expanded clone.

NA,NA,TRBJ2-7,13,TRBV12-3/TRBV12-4,CAGSRDRTYEQYF,TGTGCCGGCAGCCGGGACCGGACCTACGAGCAGTACTTC
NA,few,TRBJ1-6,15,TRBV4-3,CASSQEAAGDSPLHF,TGCGCCAGCAGCCAAGAGGCAGCGGGGGACTCACCCCTCCACTTT
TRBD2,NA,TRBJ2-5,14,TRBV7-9,CASSLEASGETQYF,TGTGCCAGCAGCTTAGAAGCTAGCGGAGAGACCCAGTACTTC
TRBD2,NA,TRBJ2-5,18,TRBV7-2,CASSVISSGGAEEETQYF,TGTGCCAGCAGCGTAATCTCTAGCGGGGGGGCGGAGGAAGAGACCCAGTACTTC
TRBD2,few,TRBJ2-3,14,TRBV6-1,CASSPGLDSGTQYF,TGTGCCAGCAGCCCGGGACTAGATTCCGGTACGCAGTATTTT
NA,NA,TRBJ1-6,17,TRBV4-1,CASSLTGGAGENSPLHF,TGCGCCAGCAGCCTCACGGGGGGGGCTGGTGAAAATTCACCCCTCCACTTT
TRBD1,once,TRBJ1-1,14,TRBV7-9,CASSRGLGYTEAFF,TGTGCCAGCAGCAGGGGGCTCGGTTACACTGAGGCTTTCTTT
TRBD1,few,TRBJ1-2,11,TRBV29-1,CSVSGTAGYTF,TGCAGCGTATCGGGGACAGCTGGCTACACCTTC
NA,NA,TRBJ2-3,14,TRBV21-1,CASYPGVPGDTQYF,TGTGCCAGCTACCCGGGGGTCCCAGGAGATACGCAGTATTTT
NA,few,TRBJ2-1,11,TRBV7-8,CASSFRDWVFF,TGTGCCAGCAGCTTCCGGGACTGGGTGTTCTTC
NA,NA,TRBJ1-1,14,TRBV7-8,CASSSRRGLREAFF,TGTGCCAGCAGCTCACGTCGTGGCCTCCGTGAAGCTTTCTTT
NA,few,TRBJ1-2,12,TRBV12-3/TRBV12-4,CTSRYQSYGYTF,TGTACCAGCAGATACCAGAGCTATGGCTACACCTTC
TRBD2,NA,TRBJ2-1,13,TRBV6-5,CASTQRGRNEQFF,TGTGCCAGCACCCAGCGGGGCAGGAATGAGCAGTTCTTC
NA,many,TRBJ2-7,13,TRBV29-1,CSVEVVDSYEQYF,TGCAGCGTTGAAGTTGTGGATTCCTACGAGCAGTACTTC
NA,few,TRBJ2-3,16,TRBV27,CASSLRYPGSTDTQYF,TGTGCCAGCAGTTTAAGGTACCCGGGTAGCACAGATACGCAGTATTTT
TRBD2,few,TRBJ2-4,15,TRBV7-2,CASTRTSGGRGEQYF,TGTGCCAGCACGCGAACTAGCGGGGGGCGAGGGGAGCAGTACTTC
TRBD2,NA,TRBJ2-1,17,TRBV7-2,CASSLVSGGAPYNEQFF,TGTGCCAGCAGCTTAGTTAGCGGGGGGGCCCCCTACAATGAGCAGTTCTTC
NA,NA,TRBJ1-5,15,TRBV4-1,CASSHISGSNQPQHF,TGCGCCAGCAGTCACATTTCGGGTAGCAATCAGCCCCAGCATTTT
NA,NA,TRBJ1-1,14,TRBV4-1,CASSQDLQYTEAFF,TGCGCCAGCAGCCAGGACCTACAGTACACTGAAGCTTTCTTT
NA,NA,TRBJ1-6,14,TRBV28,CASSSTPRGSPLHF,TGTGCCAGCAGTTCCACTCCCCGAGGTTCACCCCTCCACTTT
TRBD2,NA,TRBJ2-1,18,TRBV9,CTSSVARKAGESYNEQFF,TGTACCAGCAGCGTAGCAAGAAAGGCGGGGGAGTCCTACAATGAGCAGTTCTTC
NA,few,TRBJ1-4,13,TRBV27,CASKGALRGKLFF,TGTGCCAGCAAGGGCGCGCTACGGGGAAAACTGTTTTTT
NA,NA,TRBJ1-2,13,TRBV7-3,CASSLMGAEGYTF,TGTGCCAGCAGCTTAATGGGGGCGGAGGGCTACACCTTC
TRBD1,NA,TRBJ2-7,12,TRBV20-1,CSAWDSGYEQYF,TGCAGTGCTTGGGACAGCGGATACGAGCAGTACTTC
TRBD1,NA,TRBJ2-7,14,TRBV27,CASSKRTGFYEQYF,TGTGCCAGCAGCAAACGGACAGGGTTCTACGAGCAGTACTTC
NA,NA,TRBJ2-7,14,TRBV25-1,CTSSEEGIHREQYF,TGTACCAGCAGTGAGGAGGGCATTCATCGGGAGCAGTACTTC
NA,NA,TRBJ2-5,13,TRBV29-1,CSVTEGGGRTQYF,TGCAGCGTCACAGAAGGGGGGGGAAGAACCCAGTACTTC
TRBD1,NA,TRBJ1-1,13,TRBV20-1,CRVPGQGDTEAFF,TGCAGAGTCCCGGGACAGGGTGACACTGAAGCTTTCTTT
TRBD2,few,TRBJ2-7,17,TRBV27,CASSPGYGTSREYEQYF,TGTGCCAGCAGTCCTGGATACGGGACTAGCAGGGAGTACGAGCAGTACTTC
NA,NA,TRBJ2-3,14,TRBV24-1,CATSDGTTTDTQYF,TGTGCCACCAGTGATGGCACCACCACAGATACGCAGTATTTT
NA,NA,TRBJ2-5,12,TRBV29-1,CSVDPGVETQYF,TGCAGCGTTGACCCAGGGGTAGAGACCCAGTACTTC
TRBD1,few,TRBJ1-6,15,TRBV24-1,CATSALGQDNSPLHF,TGTGCCACCAGTGCCCTCGGACAGGACAATTCACCCCTCCACTTT
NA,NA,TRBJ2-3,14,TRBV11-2,CASSSQQVQDTQYF,TGTGCCAGCAGCTCACAACAGGTGCAGGATACGCAGTATTTT
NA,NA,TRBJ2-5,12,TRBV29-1,CSVSTESSEQYF,TGCAGCGTTTCGACAGAATCGAGTGAGCAGTACTTC
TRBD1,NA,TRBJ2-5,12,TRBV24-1,CATRDRKNEQYF,TGTGCCACAAGGGACAGGAAAAATGAGCAGTACTTC
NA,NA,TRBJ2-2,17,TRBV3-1,CASGPFRAGLDIGELFF,TGTGCCAGCGGACCCTTCAGGGCGGGGCTAGATATCGGGGAGCTGTTTTTT
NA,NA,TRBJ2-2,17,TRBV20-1,CSARAFFSGPTTGELFF,TGCAGTGCTAGAGCTTTCTTTAGCGGCCCCACCACCGGGGAGCTGTTTTTT
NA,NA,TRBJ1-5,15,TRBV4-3,CASSQQVLGNQPQHF,TGCGCCAGCAGCCAACAGGTCTTAGGCAATCAGCCCCAGCATTTT
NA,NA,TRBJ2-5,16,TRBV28,CASSLRDGQFQETQYF,TGTGCCAGCAGTTTACGGGACGGACAGTTCCAAGAGACCCAGTACTTC
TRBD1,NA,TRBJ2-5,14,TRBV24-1,CATSDAWTGETQYF,TGTGCCACCAGTGATGCATGGACAGGAGAGACCCAGTACTTC
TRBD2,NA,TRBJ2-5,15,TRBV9,CASSMGLAGEETQYF,TGTGCCAGCAGCATGGGACTAGCGGGTGAAGAGACCCAGTACTTC
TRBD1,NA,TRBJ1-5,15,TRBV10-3,CAISLGQDSNQPQHF,TGTGCCATCAGTCTAGGACAGGATAGCAATCAGCCCCAGCATTTT
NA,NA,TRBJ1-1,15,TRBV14,CASSPLGGLNTEAFF,TGTGCCAGCAGCCCGTTGGGCGGCCTGAACACTGAAGCTTTCTTT
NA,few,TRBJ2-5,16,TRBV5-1,CASSWAGTQPEETQYF,TGCGCCAGCAGCTGGGCCGGGACACAACCTGAAGAGACCCAGTACTTC
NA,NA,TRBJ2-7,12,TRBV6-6,CASSRMAYEQYF,TGTGCCAGCAGCCGTATGGCCTACGAGCAGTACTTC
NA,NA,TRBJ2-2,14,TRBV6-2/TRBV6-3,CASSYARSTGELFF,TGTGCCAGCAGTTACGCCAGGAGCACCGGGGAGCTGTTTTTT
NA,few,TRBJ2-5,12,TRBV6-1,CASSEAGETQYF,TGTGCCAGCAGTGAAGCGGGGGAGACCCAGTACTTC
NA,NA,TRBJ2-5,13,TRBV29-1,CSGLTGLQETQYF,TGCAGCGGCCTAACAGGTTTACAAGAGACCCAGTACTTC
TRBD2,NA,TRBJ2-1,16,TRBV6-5,CASSYSFSGDYNEQFF,TGTGCCAGCAGTTACTCGTTTAGCGGGGATTACAATGAGCAGTTCTTC
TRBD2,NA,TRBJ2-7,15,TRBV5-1,CASSPWLAGTYEQYF,TGCGCCAGCAGCCCCTGGCTAGCGGGGACCTACGAGCAGTACTTC
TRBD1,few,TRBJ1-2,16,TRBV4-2,CASSRDRQGVGYGYTF,TGTGCCAGCAGCCGCGATCGACAGGGTGTTGGGTATGGCTACACCTTC
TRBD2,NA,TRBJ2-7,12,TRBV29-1,CSVRLPGREQYF,TGCAGCGTCCGACTCCCCGGGAGGGAGCAGTACTTC
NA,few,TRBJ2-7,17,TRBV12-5,CASGLVVGAGPPYEQYF,TGTGCTAGTGGTTTGGTAGTAGGGGCAGGCCCTCCCTACGAGCAGTACTTC
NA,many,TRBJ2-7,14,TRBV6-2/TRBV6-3,CASSQHTGSGEQYF,TGTGCCAGCAGCCAGCACACAGGGTCCGGCGAGCAGTACTTC
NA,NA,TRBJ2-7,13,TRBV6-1,CASRERTDNEQYF,TGTGCCAGCAGGGAACGGACAGACAATGAGCAGTACTTC